The 9 T cell receptor beta chains given below trace back to one sample, sequenced in a study of control samples from healthy donors and cancer patients. Method: immunoSEQ multiplex PCR; TCRdb's copy keeps in-frame clones and lacks some. The repertoire holds 120,000 or so clones, with roughly 90% as singletons. Sequencing was carried out using blood. The receptors come from a man in his late teens or twenties in good health.

V is TRBV6-2 or TRBV6-3 and J is TRBJ1-3; TRBD1 matches 7 bases. The V and J ends lost 2 bases and 6 bases, in that order; junction bases with no gene match: 7. The CDR3 extends over 15 amino acids. Looked up from germline, CDR1 is MNHEY and CDR2 is SVGEGT. CDR3 region: CASSYTRGQENTIYF. The CDR3, as DNA: TGTGCCAGCAGTTACACCCGAGGACAGGAAAACACCATATATTTT.

This chain links TRBV11-3 with TRBJ2-1; perhaps TRBD2 as D (7 bases). V was clipped by 5 bases and J by 7 bases, with 21 bases between them. CDR1 is SGHNT and CDR2 is YENEEA in the germline V gene. CDR3 length: 16 residues. CDR3 sequence (DNA): TGTGCCAGCAGCCGAGATGGGGGGGCCCTTGGGAATGAGCAGTTCTTC. Translated, it gives CASSRDGGALGNEQFF.

The chain recombines TRBV5-5 with TRBJ2-1, with 10 bases aligning to TRBD2. The ends lost 5 bases at V and 3 bases at J; junction bases unmatched: 5. CDR3 size: 15 residues. Germline loops: CDR1 SGHKS, CDR2 YYEKEE (reference sequence). The CDR3 reads CASRIASGSYNEQFF. The CDR3 DNA reads TGTGCCAGCAGAATCGCTAGCGGGAGCTACAATGAGCAGTTCTTC.

The chain carries TRBV6-5 and TRBJ1-5; tentatively, D is TRBD1 (6 bases). Germline lookup yields CDR1 MNHEY and CDR2 SVGAGI. Trimming removed 0 bases from V and 4 bases from J, with 10 bases in between. This CDR3 has 15 residues. The CDR3 protein is CASSYSIQGNQPQHF. The DNA of the CDR3 is TGTGCCAGCAGTTACTCGATACAGGGTAATCAGCCCCAGCATTTT.

CDR3 in DNA: TGTGCCAGCAGTTACAAGGTACTAGATGAGCAGTTCTTC. It encodes CASSYKVLDEQFF. The genes are TRBV6-6 and TRBJ2-1; D might be TRBD2 (5 bases). V was shortened by 2 bases and J by 8 bases, with 10 bases between the two germline ends. Per the germline V gene, CDR1 is MNHNY and CDR2 is SVGAGI (reference sequence). The CDR3 length is 13 residues.

This chain connects TRBV18 to TRBJ2-5; D might be TRBD2 (6 bases). V was shortened by 1 base and J by 0 bases, with 12 bases between the two germline ends. The CDR3 totals 16 residues. Germline CDR1 KGHSH, CDR2 LQKENI. The CDR3 spells CASSPRGPGDQETQYF. CDR3 nucleotides: TGTGCCAGCTCACCACGGGGACCGGGGGACCAAGAGACCCAGTACTTC.

The chain carries TRBV2 and TRBJ1-4; D might be TRBD1 (5 bases). CDR1 is SNHLY, CDR2 FYNNEI, per germline. The CDR3 spans 15 residues. Trimming left V 1 base short and J 7 bases short, with 13 bases between. The CDR3 DNA sequence: TGTGCCAGCAGTGAAGTTCGACAGAGTAGTGAAAAACTGTTTTTT. This encodes CASSEVRQSSEKLFF. Complete variable domain (other parts from reference TRBV2 and TRBJ1-4): EPEVTQTPSHQVTQMGQEVILRCVPISNHLYFYWYRQILGQKVEFLVSFYNNEISEKSEIFDDQFSVERPDGSNFTLKIRSTKLEDSAMYFCASSEVRQSSEKLFFGSGTQLSVL.

The chain is built from TRBV11-3 and TRBJ2-5; 12 nucleotides align to TRBD2. Germline CDR1 SGHNT, CDR2 YENEEA. After removal of 6 bases from V and 3 bases from J, the junction contained 11 bases not matched to a gene. The CDR3 is 17 amino acids. CDR3 sequence (DNA): TGTGCCAGCAGTCGCACCCTACTAGCGGGAGGTGAAGAGACCCAGTACTTC. Amino acids: CASSRTLLAGGEETQYF. The full variable domain, completed using reference TRBV11-3 and TRBJ2-5, is EAGVVQSPRYKIIEKKQPVAFWCNPISGHNTLYWYLQNLGQGPELLIRYENEEAVDDSQLPKDRFSAERLKGVDSTLKIQPAELGDSAVYLCASSRTLLAGGEETQYFGPGTRLLVL.

V is TRBV5-5 and J is TRBJ2-1; possibly TRBD2 for D (5 bases). CDR1 is SGHKS and CDR2 is YYEKEE in the germline V gene (reference sequence). The germline V and J ends were trimmed by 1 base and 8 bases, with 16 bases remaining between them. This CDR3 is 15 amino acids long. The CDR3 spells CASSLLAPPFDEQFF. DNA for the CDR3: TGTGCCAGCAGCTTGCTAGCCCCTCCTTTTGATGAGCAGTTCTTC.